Sequencing of this T cell receptor beta chain was carried out in a study of tumor-infiltrating lymphocytes in primary liver carcinoma. Blood RNA originated from unsorted whole blood, with germline DNA additionally extracted. The length of the CDR3 is 15 residues. Trimming stripped 2 bases from V and 1 base from J, with 8 bases between. Germline values: CDR1 MNHEY, CDR2 SVGAGI. Findings of the study overall: It was in tumors, not blood, that the top-250-clone fraction was significantly higher (p = 0.039).

Total RNA (around 500 ng) served as template for TCR beta cDNA synthesis primed by a constant-region primer. Generation of the TCR beta libraries relied on three nested multiplex PCR rounds using slightly modified ARM-PCR. Amplification in the first two PCR rounds was performed using TRBV1-TRBV30 forward primers and a C-beta reverse primer for 10 cycles each. TCRdb used MiXCR to reprocess the multiplex PCR reads, holding one entry per CDR3 protein. The table lists 310,000 or so distinct CDR3 sequences, less than 65% of them singletons. For this clonotype: What it binds is unknown. A much larger clone sits a single nucleotide away, making a read error possible.

This receptor was taken from a man aged 35 to 55 with primary liver carcinoma and hepatitis B virus infection. Sequencing used peripheral blood. The V gene is TRBV6-5, the J gene TRBJ1-4; D might be TRBD1 (5 bases). The CDR3 nucleotides are TGTGCCAGCAGTTACCAGGGAGAAACTAATGAAAAACTGTTTTTT. It is translated as CASSYQGETNEKLFF.